This T cell receptor (beta chain) was found in a study of CD8 T cells in ankylosing spondylitis. Overall study findings and caveats: Earlier literature documents some of the motif variants in reactive arthritis synovial fluid and blood.

Regarding this clonotype: No antigen is known for it.

A single record per CDR3 protein comes from TCRdb applying MiXCR to the 5' RACE reads. Altogether 100,000 to 150,000 distinct CDR3 sequences are present, 6% to 8.5% being singletons, with the ten largest covering approximately 12%. Sequenced sample: blood, either unsorted or a sorted T cell fraction (not recorded which). This clonotype originated in a male donor with ankylosing spondylitis or in good health (not recorded which).

The CDR3 DNA is TGCGCCAGCAGCCCGGACAGGGAGGCCGGGGAGCTGTTTTTT. This sequence encodes CASSPDREAGELFF. This chain links TRBV5-1 with TRBJ2-2, with 8 bases identical to TRBD1. The germline gives CDR1 SGHRS, CDR2 YFSETQ. J was trimmed by 6 bases and V by 4 bases; bases with no gene match: 5. The CDR3 has 14 residues.